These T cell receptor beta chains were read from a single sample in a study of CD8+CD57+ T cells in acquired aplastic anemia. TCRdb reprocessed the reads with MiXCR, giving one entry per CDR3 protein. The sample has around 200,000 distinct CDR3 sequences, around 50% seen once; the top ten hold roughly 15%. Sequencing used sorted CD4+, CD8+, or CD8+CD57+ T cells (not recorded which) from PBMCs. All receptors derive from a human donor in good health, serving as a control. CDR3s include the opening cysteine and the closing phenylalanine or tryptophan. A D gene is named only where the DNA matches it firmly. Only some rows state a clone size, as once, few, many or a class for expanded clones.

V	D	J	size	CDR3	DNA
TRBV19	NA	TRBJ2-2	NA	CASTAELTGELFF	TGTGCCAGTACCGCAGAACTCACCGGGGAGCTGTTTTTT
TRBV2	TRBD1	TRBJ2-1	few	CASSPLDRDGYNEQFF	TGTGCCAGCTCACCACTTGACAGGGATGGCTACAATGAGCAGTTCTTC
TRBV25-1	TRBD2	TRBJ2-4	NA	CASKTSGGASIQYF	TGTGCCAGCAAGACTAGCGGGGGGGCCTCCATTCAGTACTTC
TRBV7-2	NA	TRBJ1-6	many	CASSLEQGNSPLHF	TGTGCCAGCAGCTTAGAACAGGGTAATTCACCCCTCCACTTT
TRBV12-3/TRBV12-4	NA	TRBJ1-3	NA	CASSHDNSGNTIYF	TGTGCCAGCAGTCACGACAACTCTGGAAACACCATATATTTT
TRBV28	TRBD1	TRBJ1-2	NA	CASSLGGTAFYGYTF	TGTGCCAGCAGTTTAGGGGGGACAGCCTTCTATGGCTACACCTTC
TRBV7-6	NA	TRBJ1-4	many	CASSLGFTNEKLFF	TGTGCCAGCAGCTTAGGGTTCACTAATGAAAAACTGTTTTTT
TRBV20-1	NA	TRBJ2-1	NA	CSAREGRASSYNEQFF	TGCAGTGCTAGAGAGGGCAGGGCCAGCTCCTACAATGAGCAGTTCTTC
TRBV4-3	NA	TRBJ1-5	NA	CASSQGVEGQPQHF	TGCGCCAGCAGCCAAGGGGTGGAGGGGCAGCCCCAGCATTTT
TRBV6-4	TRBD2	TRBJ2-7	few	CASSDGLAGGYEQYF	TGTGCCAGCAGTGACGGACTAGCGGGAGGTTACGAGCAGTACTTC
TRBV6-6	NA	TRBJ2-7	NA	CASSTGQPALGEQYF	TGTGCCAGCAGTACCGGACAGCCAGCTTTGGGCGAGCAGTACTTC
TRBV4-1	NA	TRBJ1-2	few	CASSQDHSGGYTF	TGCGCCAGCAGCCAAGATCACTCAGGTGGCTACACCTTC
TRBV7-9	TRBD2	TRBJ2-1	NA	CASSSLAGVNEQFF	TGTGCCAGCAGCTCCCTAGCGGGGGTCAATGAGCAGTTCTTC
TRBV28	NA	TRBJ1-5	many	CASSSGVREPQHF	TGTGCCAGCAGTTCGGGGGTCAGGGAGCCCCAGCATTTT
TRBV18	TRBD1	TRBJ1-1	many	CASSPPTGWKVF	TGTGCCAGCTCACCGCCGACAGGGTGGAAAGTCTTT
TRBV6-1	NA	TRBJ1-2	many	CASSEGENYGYTF	TGTGCCAGCAGTGAGGGAGAAAACTATGGCTACACCTTC
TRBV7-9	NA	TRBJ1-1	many	CASSPRTVTEAFF	TGTGCCAGCAGCCCTAGGACAGTCACTGAAGCTTTCTTT
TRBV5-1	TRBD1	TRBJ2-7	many	CASSLAGTASYEQYF	TGCGCCAGCAGCTTGGCCGGGACAGCCTCCTACGAGCAGTACTTC
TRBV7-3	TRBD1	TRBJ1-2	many	CASSTGQGKGYTF	TGTGCCAGCAGCACCGGACAGGGAAAGGGCTACACCTTC
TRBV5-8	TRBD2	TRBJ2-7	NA	CASSHDGGSGNEQYF	TGTGCCAGCAGTCATGACGGCGGAAGCGGGAACGAGCAGTACTTC
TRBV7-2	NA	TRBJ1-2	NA	CASSSGRATNYGYTF	TGTGCCAGCAGCTCAGGGAGGGCCACTAACTATGGCTACACCTTC
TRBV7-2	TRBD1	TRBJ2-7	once	CASKGRGTGRYEQYF	TGTGCCAGTAAAGGCCGCGGGACAGGGAGGTACGAGCAGTACTTC
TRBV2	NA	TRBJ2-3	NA	CASTPGLISTDTQYF	TGTGCCAGCACCCCTGGTCTGATTTCCACAGATACGCAGTATTTT
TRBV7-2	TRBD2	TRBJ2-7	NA	CASARLAGVLSYEQYF	TGTGCCAGCGCCCGACTAGCGGGGGTCCTCTCCTACGAGCAGTACTTC
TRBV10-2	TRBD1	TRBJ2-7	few	CASNAGTAHYEQYF	TGCGCCAGCAACGCCGGGACAGCCCATTACGAGCAGTACTTC
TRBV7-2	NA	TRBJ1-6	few	CASSLVGGPNSPLHF	TGTGCCAGCAGCTTAGTTGGGGGCCCCAATTCACCCCTCCACTTT
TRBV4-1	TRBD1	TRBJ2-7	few	CASSQAGTGGYEQYF	TGCGCCAGCAGCCAAGCGGGGACAGGGGGCTACGAGCAGTACTTC
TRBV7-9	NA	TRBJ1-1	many	CASSLAGSGTEAFF	TGTGCCAGCAGCTTGGCAGGGTCAGGCACTGAAGCTTTCTTT
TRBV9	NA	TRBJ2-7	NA	CASSLAPGPGYEQYF	TGCGCCAGCAGCTTGGCTCCAGGCCCCGGATACGAGCAGTACTTC
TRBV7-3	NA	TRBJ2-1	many	CASSPYPPGLFRSYNEQFF	TGTGCCAGCAGCCCTTATCCCCCGGGACTTTTTAGGTCCTACAATGAGCAGTTCTTC
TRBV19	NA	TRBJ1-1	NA	CASSGANTEASF	TGTGCCAGTAGTGGGGCGAACACTGAAGCTTCCTTT
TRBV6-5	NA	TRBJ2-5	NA	CASRRWGLGETQYF	TGTGCCAGCCGACGTTGGGGGCTAGGGGAGACCCAGTACTTC
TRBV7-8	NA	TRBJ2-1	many	CASSLEGSYNEQFF	TGTGCCAGCAGCTTAGAGGGGTCCTACAATGAGCAGTTCTTC
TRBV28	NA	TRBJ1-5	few	CASVEGTGLNQPQHF	TGTGCCAGCGTTGAGGGTACAGGGCTTAATCAGCCCCAGCATTTT
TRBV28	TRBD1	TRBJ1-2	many	CASSFGPGQGNYGYTF	TGTGCCAGCAGTTTCGGACCGGGACAGGGTAACTATGGCTACACCTTC
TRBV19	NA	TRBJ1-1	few	CASSYRVSEAFF	TGTGCCAGTAGCTACAGGGTTTCTGAAGCTTTCTTT
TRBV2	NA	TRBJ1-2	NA	CASSALESYGYTF	TGTGCCAGCAGTGCTCTGGAATCCTATGGCTACACCTTC
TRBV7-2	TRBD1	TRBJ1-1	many	CASSPAKGAPNTEAFF	TGTGCCAGCAGCCCAGCCAAGGGGGCCCCGAACACTGAAGCTTTCTTT
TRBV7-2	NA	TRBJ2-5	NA	CASSSLLSGPRTQYF	TGTGCCAGCAGCTCCCTACTCAGCGGCCCCAGGACCCAGTACTTC
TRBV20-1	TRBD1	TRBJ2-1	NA	CSARRQGIGNEQFF	TGCAGTGCGAGACGACAGGGGATCGGCAATGAGCAGTTCTTC
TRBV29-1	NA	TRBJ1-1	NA	CSVTRPGRDTEASF	TGCAGCGTAACAAGGCCGGGACGGGACACTGAAGCTTCCTTT
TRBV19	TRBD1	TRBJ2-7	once	CASSKGQGTDEQYF	TGTGCCAGTAGTAAGGGACAGGGTACCGACGAGCAGTACTTC
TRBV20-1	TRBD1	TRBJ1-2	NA	CSALDRDDYGYTF	TGCAGTGCTTTGGACAGGGATGACTATGGCTACACCTTC
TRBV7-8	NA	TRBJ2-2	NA	CASSSLSTGELFF	TGTGCCAGCAGCTCCCTATCCACCGGGGAGCTGTTTTTT
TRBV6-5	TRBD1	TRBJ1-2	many	CASGQGYHGYTF	TGTGCCAGCGGACAGGGGTACCATGGCTACACCTTC
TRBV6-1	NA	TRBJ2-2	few	CASSVRSNTGELFF	TGTGCCAGCAGTGTGCGAAGCAACACCGGGGAGCTGTTTTTT
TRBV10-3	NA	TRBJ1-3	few	CAISVDSGNTIYF	TGTGCCATCAGTGTGGACTCTGGAAACACCATATATTTT
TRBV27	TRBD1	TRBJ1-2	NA	CASSPRQGGVYGYTF	TGTGCCAGCAGTCCAAGACAGGGGGGGGTCTATGGCTACACCTTC
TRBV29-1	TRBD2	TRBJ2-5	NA	CSWLAGGQETQYF	TGCAGTTGGTTAGCGGGGGGGCAGGAGACCCAGTACTTC
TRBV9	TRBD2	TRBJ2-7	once	CASSAGGLAGGLREQYF	TGTGCCAGCAGCGCCGGGGGACTAGCGGGGGGGCTGCGGGAGCAGTACTTC
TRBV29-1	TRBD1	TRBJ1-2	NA	CSGGTGDRYTF	TGCAGCGGGGGGACAGGGGACCGATACACCTTC
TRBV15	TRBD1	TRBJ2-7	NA	CATSSTRQGVSPYEQYF	TGTGCCACCAGCTCGACTAGACAGGGGGTTAGCCCCTACGAGCAGTACTTC
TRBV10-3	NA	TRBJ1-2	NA	CAIGGRTNYGYTF	TGTGCCATCGGGGGACGTACTAACTATGGCTACACCTTC
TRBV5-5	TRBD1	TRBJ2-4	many	CASSLEDRGNIQYF	TGTGCCAGCAGCTTGGAGGACAGGGGAAACATTCAGTACTTC
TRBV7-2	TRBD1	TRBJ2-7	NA	CASSKRQGEYEQYF	TGTGCCAGCAGCAAACGACAGGGAGAGTACGAGCAGTACTTC
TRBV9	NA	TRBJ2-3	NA	CASRVSLGRDTQYF	TGTGCCAGCAGAGTTAGTCTAGGTAGGGATACGCAGTATTTT
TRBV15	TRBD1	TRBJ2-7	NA	CATSIGQGYEQYF	TGTGCCACCAGCATCGGACAGGGCTACGAGCAGTACTTC
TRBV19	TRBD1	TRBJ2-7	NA	CASSLRQGAYEQYF	TGTGCCAGTAGTCTCAGACAGGGGGCTTACGAGCAGTACTTC
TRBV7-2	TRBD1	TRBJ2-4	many	CASSFTGGIGKNIQYF	TGTGCCAGCAGCTTTACAGGGGGGATCGGCAAAAACATTCAGTACTTC